This TCR beta chain was identified in a study of Graves' ophthalmopathy and Graves' hyperthyroidism. Points from the study as a whole: Also, most clonotypes expanded in the thyroid above 0.001 frequency appeared in blood.

Amplification from RNA transcripts yielded the TCR beta CDR3 regions. HTBI primers were employed in first-round RT-PCR, then a second-round multiplex PCR followed. TCRdb re-called the multiplex PCR reads through MiXCR, storing one row per CDR3 protein. The table includes a few hundred thousand distinct CDR3 sequences, about 35% detected once. Aged 18 to 65, hyperthyroidism patients had new diagnoses of under 2 months' duration. This clonotype was picked up many times. Its antigen is as yet unknown. V lost 7 bases and J 0 bases, leaving 12 bases between the germline ends. The CDR3 runs 14 residues. Source material: peripheral blood or thyroid tissue (not recorded which). This TCR came from an adult man with Graves' hyperthyroidism. The chain couples TRBV12-3 or TRBV12-4 to TRBJ1-1; D gene ambiguous. CDR3 coding DNA: TGTGCCAGCACTAAACAGAACATGAACACTGAAGCTTTCTTT. Translation: CASTKQNMNTEAFF.